The subject of this entry is one T cell receptor (beta chain). Its target antigen remains unknown. No much larger clone exists at a distance of one base, and base qualities are not known. This entry comes from a study of T cell responses to AZD1222 COVID-19 vaccine (dated by TCRdb to the early 2020s). Study-level background: Because spike-specific TCR depth and breadth did not differ between the two schedules, AZD1222 recipients who got a second dose at roughly 4 weeks were pooled with those who got a second dose at roughly 12 weeks. A total of about 230 trial participants underwent TCR sequencing, of whom 207 received two doses of AZD1222 and around 25 received two doses of the MenACWY control vaccine. Trial participants were enrolled by age into subgroups of 18-55, 56-69 and 70-plus years, and around 150, 28 and 57 TCR-sequenced participants, respectively, were included in these subgroups.

Sequences MNHEY (CDR1) and SVGAGI (CDR2) are obtained from the germline V gene. A distance of 9 bases separates the germline ends of V and J, which lose 3 bases and 0 bases respectively. From its cysteine to its phenylalanine, the CDR3 spans 16 amino acids. The retained sequence is limited to the CDR3, 48 bases, with the frame set at the first base. The CDR3 regions of human TCRbeta chains were analyzed by immunosequencing. Regarding the original processing steps: Repertoire TCRs were checked for matches against a reference library of SARS-CoV-2-specific TCRs that had been generated using the MIRA antigen-specificity platform. Breadth meant the fraction of unique TCRs that were SARS-CoV-2-associated, whereas depth meant the fraction of total T cells that were SARS-CoV-2-associated. Each spike-specific TCR was assigned to its reactive spike region and to a CD4 or CD8 class using the MIRA data. Log10-transformed breadth and depth values were compared by one-way ANOVA with Sidak's multiple comparisons tests. Held by TCRdb, this immuneACCESS table contains in-frame sequences only and omits some clones. Under half of the omission traces to an unresolved V gene where checked; the cause of the rest is unknown. The D gene and trimming were derived from the DNA, and the V and J assignments and clone size from that table. The sample yields about 100,000 clones; around 86% were counted once. The ten largest clones capture just under 6.5% of the sample.

The sample's time point label is to be understood as: baseline before first vaccination. Samples from vaccinated people were obtained from the UK trials COV001 and COV002, which included a single-blind randomized controlled phase 2/3 trial of AZD1222 (ChAdOx1 nCoV-19) in healthy adults. For TCRbeta chain sequencing, PBMC samples from trial participants were taken at day 0 and at day 28 after the second dose. Study-wide findings and limitations: Because no day 14 peak-response samples were available, repertoires were characterized only after the peak T cell response. Epitopes outside the regions mutated in the B.1.351 and B.1.1.7 variants were reportedly recognized by nearly half of the unique spike-specific TCRs. Only five or six AZD1222 recipients were SARS-CoV-2 seropositive at baseline, limiting conclusions about previously exposed vaccinees. The vaccine-associated CD4 TCRs covered the entire spike protein, and the dominant responses fell in regions 160-218 and 743-854. The 56-69-year group was small, and its depth increase did not reach significance, likely because of low power. After two AZD1222 doses, spike-specific TCR breadth and depth were significantly higher than at day 0 and than in MenACWY recipients. Participants were mostly white British, with more females than males. The authors suggested clonal diversity may have been underestimated.

The TCR originated in an adult in good health. Recombination connected TRBV6-5 to TRBJ1-6; no D gene is confidently identified. The specimen comprised peripheral blood, sampled on day 0 of AZD1222 vaccination. The nucleotide sequence is TGTGCCAGCAGTTATAGCGTGAGCTCCTATAATTCACCCCTCCACTTT. This translates into CASSYSVSSYNSPLHF.